The 9 T cell receptor beta chains presented below share a single source sample, sequenced in a study of blood T cell repertoires in COVID-19. TCRdb's copy holds only in-frame clones and misses some; the assay was immunoSEQ multiplex PCR. The sample consists of 100,000 or so clones, approximately 78% of them appearing once. Sequenced material: peripheral blood. The receptors originated from a human donor in a cohort sampled during active COVID-19.

V and J are TRBV7-9 and TRBJ1-2; the match to TRBD1 covers 7 bases. The germline V gene has CDR1 SEHNR and CDR2 FQNEAQ (reference sequence). The CDR3 totals 14 residues. V was pared by 2 bases and J by 4 bases, with 4 bases of the junction left unmatched. CDR3 bases: TGTGCCAGCAGCTTACGGGGACAGACCTATGGCTACACCTTC. Encoded protein: CASSLRGQTYGYTF.

The V call is TRBV2, the J call TRBJ2-1; D gene ambiguous. The V and J ends lost 7 bases and 9 bases respectively, with 10 bases between them. The CDR3 spans 11 residues. Germline assignment: CDR1 SNHLY and CDR2 FYNNEI. The CDR3 coding sequence is TGTGCCAGCACCCCCTCCAGTGAGCAGTTCTTC. Translating it yields CASTPSSEQFF.

At least ten counts were recorded for this clone. The gene calls are TRBV30 and TRBJ2-7, with unresolved D. CDR3 length: 12 residues. Deletions cut 3 bases from V and 6 bases from J, with 12 bases between. Germline CDR1 reads GTSNPN; CDR2 reads SVGIG (reference sequence). Here the CDR3 reads CAWSQVRGEQYF. For the CDR3, the DNA is TGTGCCTGGAGCCAAGTCCGCGGCGAGCAGTACTTC.

This clone was counted once. The rearrangement uses TRBV11-2 and TRBJ2-3; 9 nucleotides agree with TRBD2. J was trimmed by 9 bases and V by 2 bases; bases with no gene match: 6. Germline CDR1 SGHAT, CDR2 FQNNGV. The CDR3 is made up of 14 amino acids. The CDR3 here is CASSLTASGGTQYF. The CDR3 nucleotides read TGTGCCAGCAGCTTAACCGCCAGCGGGGGGACGCAGTATTTT.

V and J are TRBV4-1 and TRBJ2-7, with TRBD2 matching 9 bases. CDR3 size: 16 residues. V lost 3 bases and J lost 4; bases outside the gene matches: 10. In germline, CDR1 is MGHRA, CDR2 YSYEKL. CDR3 sequence reads: CASSQAGLALGYEQYF. Written as DNA, the CDR3 is TGCGCCAGCAGCCAGGCGGGACTAGCCCTAGGGTACGAGCAGTACTTC.

The chain couples TRBV15 to TRBJ1-1, with a weak D call TRBD1 (6 bases). The CDR3 has 16 amino acids. Germline V gives CDR1 LNHNV, CDR2 YYDKDF (reference sequence). V shed 5 bases and J shed 3 bases, with 19 bases lying between them. DNA for the CDR3: TGTGCCACCAGCGCCGGGGGGGCAGGGTTGGACACTGAAGCTTTCTTT. Its translation is CATSAGGAGLDTEAFF.

The chain employs TRBV19 and TRBJ2-7; 10 bases agree with TRBD1. V was pared by 4 bases and J by 4 bases, with 7 bases of the junction left unmatched. The length of the CDR3 is 15 residues. CDR1 is LNHDA and CDR2 is SQIVND in the germline V gene (reference sequence). The CDR3 nucleotides read TGTGCCAGTAGTACCACGGACAGGGGGTTGTACGAGCAGTACTTC. Its translation: CASSTTDRGLYEQYF.

The chain has TRBV5-6 and TRBJ1-1, with TRBD1 as a possible D gene (5 bases). The V gene's germline CDR1 is SGHDT and CDR2 YYEEEE. CDR3 size: 15 residues. Trimming pared 1 base from V and 5 bases from J, leaving 15 bases between. CDR3: CASSLYQAGNTEAFF. The CDR3 DNA follows: TGTGCCAGCAGCTTGTATCAGGCAGGGAATACTGAAGCTTTCTTT.

CDR3 sequence (DNA): TGTGCCAGCAGCGTAGCGGACTCTGCCTCGAACACCGGGGAGCTGTTTTTT. Amino acids: CASSVADSASNTGELFF. The rearrangement uses TRBV9 and TRBJ2-2; D might be TRBD2 (5 bases). The germline gives CDR1 SGDLS, CDR2 YYNGEE. The CDR3 has 17 amino acids. The V gene lost 0 bases and the J gene lost 0 bases, with 12 bases spanning the gap.